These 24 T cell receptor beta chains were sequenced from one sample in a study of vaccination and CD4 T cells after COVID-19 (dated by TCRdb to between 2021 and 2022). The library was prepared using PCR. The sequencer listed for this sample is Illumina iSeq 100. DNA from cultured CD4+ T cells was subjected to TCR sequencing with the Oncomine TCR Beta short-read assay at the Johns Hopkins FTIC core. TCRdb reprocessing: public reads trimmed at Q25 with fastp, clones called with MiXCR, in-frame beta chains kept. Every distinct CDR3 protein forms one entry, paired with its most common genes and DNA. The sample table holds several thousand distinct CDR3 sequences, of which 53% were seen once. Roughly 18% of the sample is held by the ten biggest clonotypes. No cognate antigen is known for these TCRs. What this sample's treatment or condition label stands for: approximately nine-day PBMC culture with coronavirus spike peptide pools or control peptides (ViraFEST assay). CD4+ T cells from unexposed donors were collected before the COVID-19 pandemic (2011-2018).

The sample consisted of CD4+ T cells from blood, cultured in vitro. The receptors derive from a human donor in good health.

The CDR3 here is CASSPLLTSAETQYF. CDR3 DNA: TGTGCCAGCAGCCCACTACTGACTAGCGCCGAGACCCAGTACTTC. This chain joins TRBV7-6 and TRBJ2-5, with TRBD2 matching 8 bases. V dropped 5 bases and J dropped 5; count of bases not matched to a gene: 10. The germline V gene has CDR1 SGHVS and CDR2 FNYEAQ. The CDR3 extends over 15 amino acids.

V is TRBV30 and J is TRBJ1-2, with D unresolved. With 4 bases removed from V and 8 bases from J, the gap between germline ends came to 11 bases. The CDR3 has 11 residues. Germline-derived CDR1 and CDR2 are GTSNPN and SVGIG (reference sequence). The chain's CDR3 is CAWIGKRGYTF. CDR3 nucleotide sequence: TGTGCCTGGATCGGCAAGAGGGGCTACACCTTC.

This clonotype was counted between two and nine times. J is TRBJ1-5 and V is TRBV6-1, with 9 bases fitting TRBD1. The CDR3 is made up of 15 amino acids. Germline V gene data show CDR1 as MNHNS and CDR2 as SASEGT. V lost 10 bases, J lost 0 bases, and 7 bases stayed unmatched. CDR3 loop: CATRDRAYSNQPQHF. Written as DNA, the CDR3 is TGTGCCACCCGGGACAGGGCCTATAGCAATCAGCCCCAGCATTTT.

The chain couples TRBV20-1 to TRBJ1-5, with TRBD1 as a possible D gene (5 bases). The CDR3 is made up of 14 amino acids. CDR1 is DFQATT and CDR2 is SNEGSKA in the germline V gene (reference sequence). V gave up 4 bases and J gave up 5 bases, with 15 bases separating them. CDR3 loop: CSATEQDGYQPQHF. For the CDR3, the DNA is TGCAGTGCTACCGAACAGGATGGATATCAGCCCCAGCATTTT.

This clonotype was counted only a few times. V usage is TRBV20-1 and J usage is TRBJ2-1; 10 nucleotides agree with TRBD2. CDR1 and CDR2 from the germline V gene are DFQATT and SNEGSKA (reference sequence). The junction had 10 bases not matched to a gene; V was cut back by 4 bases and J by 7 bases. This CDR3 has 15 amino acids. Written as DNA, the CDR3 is TGCAGTGCTAACCCCCTAGCGGGGGATTCAAATGAGCAGTTCTTC. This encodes CSANPLAGDSNEQFF.

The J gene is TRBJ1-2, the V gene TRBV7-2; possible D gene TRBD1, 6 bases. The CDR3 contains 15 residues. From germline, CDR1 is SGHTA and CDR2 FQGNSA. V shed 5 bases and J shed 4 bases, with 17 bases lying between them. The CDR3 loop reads CASSPKLGGGYGYTF. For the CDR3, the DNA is TGTGCCAGCAGCCCCAAACTGGGAGGGGGCTATGGCTACACCTTC.

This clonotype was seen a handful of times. The CDR3 DNA reads as TGTGCCAGCACCAAGAAGGACAGGGCTGAAGCTTTCTTT. This codes for CASTKKDRAEAFF. The chain joins TRBV6-2 or TRBV6-3 to TRBJ1-1, with 8 bases that match TRBD1. V lost 7 bases to trimming and J lost 6 bases; unmatched junction nucleotides: 7. The CDR3 totals 13 residues. The germline gives CDR1 MNHEY, CDR2 SVGEGT.

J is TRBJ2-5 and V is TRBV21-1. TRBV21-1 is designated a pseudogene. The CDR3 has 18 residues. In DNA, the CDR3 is TGTGCCAGCAGCAAAGATGTACCGTCTGGCAGGCCCCAAGAGACCCAGTACTTC. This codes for CASSKDVPSGRPQETQYF.

In nucleotides, the CDR3 is TGCGCCAGCAGCTTATTGCGCAGGGAGGAGCAGTTCTTC. Its protein product is CASSLLRREEQFF. The chain uses TRBV5-1 and TRBJ2-1, with D perhaps given as TRBD1 or TRBD2 (5 bases each). CDR3 length equals 13 residues. CDR1 is SGHRS, CDR2 YFSETQ, per germline. Trimming left V 2 bases short and J 10 bases short, with 13 bases between.

Here the CDR3 reads CASSWGTSTEAFF. The CDR3 DNA sequence: TGTGCCAGCAGCTGGGGGACCTCCACTGAAGCTTTCTTT. This rearrangement joins TRBV27 to TRBJ1-1; D might be TRBD1 (5 bases). The CDR3 loop spans 13 amino acids. Germline values: CDR1 MNHEY, CDR2 SMNVEV (reference sequence). The V end was cut by 6 bases, the J end by 4 bases, with 12 bases between.

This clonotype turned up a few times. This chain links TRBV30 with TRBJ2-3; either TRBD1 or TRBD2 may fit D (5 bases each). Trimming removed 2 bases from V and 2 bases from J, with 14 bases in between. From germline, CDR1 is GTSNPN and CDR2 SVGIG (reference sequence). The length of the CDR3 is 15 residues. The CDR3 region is CAWSTGRSITDTQYF. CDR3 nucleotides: TGTGCCTGGAGTACGGGGCGGAGCATCACAGATACGCAGTATTTT.

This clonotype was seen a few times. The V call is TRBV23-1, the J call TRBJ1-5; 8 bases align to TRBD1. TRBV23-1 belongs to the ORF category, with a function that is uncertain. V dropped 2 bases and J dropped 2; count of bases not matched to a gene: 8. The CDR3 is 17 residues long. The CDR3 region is CASSQPWTGLRNQPQHF. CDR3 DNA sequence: TGCGCCAGCAGTCAACCTTGGACAGGGCTCCGCAATCAGCCCCAGCATTTT.

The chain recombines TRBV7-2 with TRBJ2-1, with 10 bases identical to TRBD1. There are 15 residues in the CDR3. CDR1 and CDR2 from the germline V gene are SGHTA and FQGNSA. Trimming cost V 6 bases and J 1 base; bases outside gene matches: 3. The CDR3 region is CASRSGQGSYNEQFF. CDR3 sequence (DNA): TGTGCCAGCAGATCGGGACAGGGGTCCTACAATGAGCAGTTCTTC.

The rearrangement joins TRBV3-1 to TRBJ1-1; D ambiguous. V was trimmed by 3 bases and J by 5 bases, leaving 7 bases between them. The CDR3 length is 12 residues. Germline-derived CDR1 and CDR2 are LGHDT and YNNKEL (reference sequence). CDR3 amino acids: CASSQVGTEAFF. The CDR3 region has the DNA TGTGCCAGCAGCCAGGTAGGGACTGAAGCTTTCTTT.

The CDR3 DNA is TGTGCCAGCAGCCGAACCGGGACAGGGGAAGCAGATACGCAGTATTTT. Its protein is CASSRTGTGEADTQYF. The chain joins TRBV7-8 to TRBJ2-3; 10 bases are shared with TRBD1. The germline V gene has CDR1 SGHVS and CDR2 FQNEAQ. Unmatched junction bases numbered 9, after V lost 5 bases and J lost 4 bases. The CDR3 runs 16 residues.

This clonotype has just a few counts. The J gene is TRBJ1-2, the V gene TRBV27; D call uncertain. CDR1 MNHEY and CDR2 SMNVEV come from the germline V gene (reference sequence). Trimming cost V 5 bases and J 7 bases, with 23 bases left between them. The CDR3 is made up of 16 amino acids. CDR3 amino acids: CASSPLRRESRFGYTF. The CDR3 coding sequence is TGTGCCAGCAGTCCCCTCCGGAGGGAGAGTCGCTTTGGCTACACCTTC.

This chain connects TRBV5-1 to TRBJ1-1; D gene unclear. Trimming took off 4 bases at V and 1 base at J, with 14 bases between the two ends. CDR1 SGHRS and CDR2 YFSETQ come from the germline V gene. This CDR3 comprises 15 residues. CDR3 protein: CASSPGREQNTEAFF. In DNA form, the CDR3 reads TGCGCCAGCAGCCCCGGACGGGAACAGAACACTGAAGCTTTCTTT.

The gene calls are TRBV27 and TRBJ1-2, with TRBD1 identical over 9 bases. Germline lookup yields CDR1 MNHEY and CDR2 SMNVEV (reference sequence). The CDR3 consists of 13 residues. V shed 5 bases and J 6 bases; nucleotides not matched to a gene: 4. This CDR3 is CASSPTGGHGYTF. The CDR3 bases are TGTGCCAGCAGTCCAACAGGGGGCCATGGCTACACCTTC.

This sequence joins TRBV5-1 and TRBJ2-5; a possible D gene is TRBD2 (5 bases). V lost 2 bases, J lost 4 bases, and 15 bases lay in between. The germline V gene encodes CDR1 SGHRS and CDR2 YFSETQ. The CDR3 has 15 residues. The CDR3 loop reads CASSFIVGSGETQYF. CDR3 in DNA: TGCGCCAGCAGCTTTATTGTGGGGAGTGGAGAGACCCAGTACTTC.

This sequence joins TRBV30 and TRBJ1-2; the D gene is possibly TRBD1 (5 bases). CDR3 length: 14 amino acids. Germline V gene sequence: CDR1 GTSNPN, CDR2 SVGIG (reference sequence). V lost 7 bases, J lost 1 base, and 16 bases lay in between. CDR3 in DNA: TGTGCCTCGGCGCCCCAGGGCAGTAACTATGGCTACACCTTC. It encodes CASAPQGSNYGYTF.

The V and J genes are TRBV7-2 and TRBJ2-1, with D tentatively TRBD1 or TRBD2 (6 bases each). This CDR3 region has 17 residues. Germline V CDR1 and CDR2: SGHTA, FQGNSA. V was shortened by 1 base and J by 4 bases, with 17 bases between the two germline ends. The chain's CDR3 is CASSLVQGRYIYNEQFF. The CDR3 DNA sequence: TGTGCCAGCAGCTTAGTTCAGGGGAGGTATATTTACAATGAGCAGTTCTTC. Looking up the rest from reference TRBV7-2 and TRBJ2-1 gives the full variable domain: GAGVSQSPSNKVTEKGKDVELRCDPISGHTALYWYRQSLGQGLEFLIYFQGNSAPDKSGLPSDRFSAERTGGSVSTLTIQRTQQEDSAVYLCASSLVQGRYIYNEQFFGPGTRLTVL.

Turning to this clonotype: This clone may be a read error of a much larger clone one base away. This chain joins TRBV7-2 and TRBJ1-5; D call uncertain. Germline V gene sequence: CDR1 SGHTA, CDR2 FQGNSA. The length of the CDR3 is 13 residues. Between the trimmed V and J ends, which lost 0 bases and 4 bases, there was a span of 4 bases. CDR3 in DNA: TGTGCCAGCAGCTTAGCACAAAATCAGCCCCAGCATTTT. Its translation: CASSLAQNQPQHF.

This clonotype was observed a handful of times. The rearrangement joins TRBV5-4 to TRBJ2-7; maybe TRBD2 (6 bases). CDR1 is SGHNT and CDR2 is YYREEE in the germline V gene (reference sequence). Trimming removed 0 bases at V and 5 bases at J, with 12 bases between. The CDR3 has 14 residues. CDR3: CASSLAGTRHEQYF. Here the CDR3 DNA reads TGTGCCAGCAGCTTGGCAGGGACTCGACACGAGCAGTACTTC. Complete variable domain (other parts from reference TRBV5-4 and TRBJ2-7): ETGVTQSPTHLIKTRGQQVTLRCSSQSGHNTVSWYQQALGQGPQFIFQYYREEENGRGNFPPRFSGLQFPNYSSELNVNALELDDSALYLCASSLAGTRHEQYFGPGTRLTVT.

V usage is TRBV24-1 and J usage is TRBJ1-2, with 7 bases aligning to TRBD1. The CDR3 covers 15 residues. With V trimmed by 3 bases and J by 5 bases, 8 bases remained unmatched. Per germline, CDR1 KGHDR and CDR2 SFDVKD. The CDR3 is CATSDRNRGGYGYTF. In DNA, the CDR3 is TGTGCCACCAGTGATCGAAACAGGGGTGGGTATGGCTACACCTTC.